This T cell receptor beta chain emerged from a study of T cell changes during pregnancy in multiple sclerosis. The table lists this clone with a count of one. The method was immunoSEQ multiplex PCR; TCRdb's version includes in-frame clones alone and lacks a portion of them. The sample lists 75,000 to 95,000 clones, approximately 90% seen once, with 0.95% in the top ten. Germline CDR1 reads SGDLS; CDR2 reads YYNGEE. This CDR3 contains 15 residues. V dropped 4 bases and J dropped 9; count of bases not matched to a gene: 13. Sequenced here: peripheral blood, sampled before pregnancy. This receptor was identified in a female donor with multiple sclerosis, enrolled in a pregnancy study. The chain is built from TRBV9 and TRBJ2-5; the match to TRBD2 covers 9 bases. CDR3 sequence (DNA): TGTGCCAGCAGCCCCGAGGGCGGGAGGGCCGAGGCCCAGTACTTC. Its translation is CASSPEGGRAEAQYF.